This record covers a single T cell receptor (beta chain). The source of the sample is a study of blood T cell repertoires in COVID-19. Turning to the study itself: From the United States, Italy and Spain came samples of acute and convalescent COVID-19. PBMCs, B-cell-depleted T cells, or T cells were the source of the cDNA or gDNA that made up the material.

The V end was cut by 2 bases, the J end by 0 bases, with 17 bases between. Looked up from germline, CDR1 is SGHAT and CDR2 is FQNNGV. This CDR3 is 18 amino acids long. Per the study methods: Reference gene primer amplification gave estimated nucleated cell counts. The table came from immunoSEQ multiplex PCR; TCRdb's copy has only in-frame clones and leaves some out. That table gives V, J and clone size, and the DNA gave D and trimming. The sample lists about 200,000 clones, about 85% occurring once. This receptor was identified in a woman aged 80 or over with acute or convalescent COVID-19. Sample: peripheral blood. V usage is TRBV11-2 and J usage is TRBJ2-1; D possibly corresponds to TRBD2 (7 bases). The DNA for the CDR3 is TGTGCCAGCAGCTTATTCGTTCGCGGGGGCAGCTCCTACAATGAGCAGTTCTTC. Residues: CASSLFVRGGSSYNEQFF.